The T cell receptor beta chain described here comes from a study of T cell repertoires in cytomegalovirus infection. Study at large: HLA-C-restricted CMV epitopes, recently identified, and well-studied HLA-B-restricted ones were used by the study. Indicated by public TCR beta signatures were CMV infection and matching HLA type.

MiXCR was run by TCRdb on the reads, yielding one entry per CDR3 protein. The repertoire has around 900,000 distinct CDR3 sequences, roughly 31% of them found once; the top ten carry over 11%. General study findings and limits: HLA-C-restricted CMV-specific TCR beta clonotypes were dominant in the ex vivo response. Totalled public TCR beta family frequency picked out people who carried CMV plus the relevant HLA.

Concerning this clonotype itself: What it recognizes is unknown.

The junction had 10 bases not matched to a gene; V was cut back by 11 bases and J by 11 bases. The CDR3 has 11 amino acids. Germline-derived CDR1 and CDR2 are MGHDK and SYGVNS. This clonotype was sampled from a human donor in good health (CMV status not recorded). Some clones in this sample may be carry-over from other donors' samples. The source was cultured CD8+ T cells from PBMCs, collected from culture after CMV antigen stimulation. The chain couples TRBV25-1 to TRBJ1-2, with 8 bases matching TRBD1. CDR3 loop: CASGQGLMYTF. CDR3 bases: TGTGCCTCAGGACAGGGACTTATGTACACCTTC.